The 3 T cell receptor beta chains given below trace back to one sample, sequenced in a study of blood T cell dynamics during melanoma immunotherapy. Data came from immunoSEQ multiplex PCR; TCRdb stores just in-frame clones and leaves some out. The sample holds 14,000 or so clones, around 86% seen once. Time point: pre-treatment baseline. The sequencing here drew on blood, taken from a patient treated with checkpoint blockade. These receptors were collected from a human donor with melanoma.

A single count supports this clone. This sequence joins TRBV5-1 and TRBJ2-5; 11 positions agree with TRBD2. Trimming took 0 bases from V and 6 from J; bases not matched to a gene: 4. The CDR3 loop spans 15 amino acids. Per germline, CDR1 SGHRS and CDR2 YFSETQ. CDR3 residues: CASSLDSGGAKTQYF. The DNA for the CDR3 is TGCGCCAGCAGCTTGGATAGCGGGGGGGCCAAGACCCAGTACTTC.

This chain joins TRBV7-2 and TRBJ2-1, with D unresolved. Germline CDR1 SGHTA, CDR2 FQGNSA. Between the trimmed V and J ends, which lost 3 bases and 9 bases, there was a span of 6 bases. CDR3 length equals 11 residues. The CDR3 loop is CASSFNAEQFF. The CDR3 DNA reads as TGTGCCAGCAGCTTTAACGCTGAGCAGTTCTTC.

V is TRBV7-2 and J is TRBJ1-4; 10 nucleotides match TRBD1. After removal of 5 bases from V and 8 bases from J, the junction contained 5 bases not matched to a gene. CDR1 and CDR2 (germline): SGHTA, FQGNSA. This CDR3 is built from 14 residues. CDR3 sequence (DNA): TGTGCCAGCAGCGACGGGACAGGGGTAGAAAAACTGTTTTTT. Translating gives CASSDGTGVEKLFF.